This T cell receptor (beta chain) came from a study of blood T cell repertoires in COVID-19. Generated by immunoSEQ multiplex PCR, the TCRdb table keeps only in-frame clones and is missing some. Among 200,000 or so clones listed, less than 90% were seen once. The CDR3 sequence is 16 residues long. V was clipped by 2 bases and J by 5 bases; unmatched bases: 9. CDR1 is SGHTA and CDR2 is FQGTGA in the germline V gene. The source is a middle-aged man with active or convalescent COVID-19. The sequenced material came from peripheral blood. This sequence joins TRBV7-3 and TRBJ2-1, with 7 bases that match TRBD2. This chain's CDR3 is CASSLGLREPHNEQFF. The DNA of the CDR3 is TGTGCCAGCAGCTTAGGTTTGCGGGAGCCCCACAATGAGCAGTTCTTC.